The 4 T cell receptor beta chains reported below all come from one sample, sequenced in a study of T-cell reconstitution after alpha-beta-depleted transplantation in children. A TCRbeta library incorporating unique molecular identifiers was prepared. TCRdb ran MiXCR on the PCR reads and lists one entry per CDR3 protein. The sample lists approximately 980,000 distinct CDR3 sequences, about 29% occurring once. This material consisted of PBMCs, mostly from graft donor cells, taken 360 days after TCRalphabeta/CD19-depleted stem cell transplant. These receptors were obtained from a boy under two years old who had a stem cell transplant for SCID, so the T cells may come from the graft donor.

The chain links TRBV20-1 to TRBJ2-1, with D perhaps matching TRBD1 or TRBD2 (6 bases each). V lost 1 base and J 0 bases, leaving 13 bases between the germline ends. Germline loops: CDR1 DFQATT, CDR2 SNEGSKA (reference sequence). The CDR3 loop spans 16 amino acids. This CDR3 is CSARVWGASSYNEQFF. CDR3 nucleotide sequence: TGCAGTGCTAGAGTTTGGGGGGCTAGCTCCTACAATGAGCAGTTCTTC.

This clonotype was seen more than once but under ten times. The CDR3 loop is CSATGQLTNTEAFF. In nucleotides, the CDR3 is TGCAGTGCCACGGGACAGCTAACGAACACTGAAGCTTTCTTT. This chain joins TRBV20-1 and TRBJ1-1; 7 nucleotides align to TRBD1. CDR3 length: 14 residues. Germline values: CDR1 DFQATT, CDR2 SNEGSKA (reference sequence). V lost 6 bases, J lost 1 base, and 8 bases stayed unmatched.

The chain carries TRBV4-2 and TRBJ2-1; weak D call: TRBD1 (6 bases). From germline, CDR1 is LGHNA and CDR2 YNFKEQ. This CDR3 is 17 amino acids long. Trimming cost V 1 base and J 6 bases, with 19 bases left between them. In DNA form, the CDR3 reads TGTGCCAGCAGCCAAGCCATCACAGGGATAATTGGCAATGAGCAGTTCTTC. This sequence encodes CASSQAITGIIGNEQFF.

The chain uses TRBV7-6 and TRBJ2-1; no reliable D call. The CDR3 is made up of 13 amino acids. The germline V and J ends were trimmed by 3 bases and 6 bases, with 9 bases remaining between them. Germline values: CDR1 SGHVS, CDR2 FNYEAQ. The CDR3 bases are TGTGCCAGCAGCTTCGAACGTCGCAATGAGCAGTTCTTC. Translating gives CASSFERRNEQFF. The complete variable domain, with remaining parts taken from reference TRBV7-6 and TRBJ2-1, reads GAGVSQSPRYKVTKRGQDVALRCDPISGHVSLYWYRQALGQGPEFLTYFNYEAQQDKSGLPNDRFSAERPEGSISTLTIQRTEQRDSAMYRCASSFERRNEQFFGPGTRLTVL.